This T cell receptor (beta chain) was retrieved from a study of shared clonotypes between healthy human individuals. Findings of the study overall: With a few donors compared, around 5% of naive CD4 clonotypes were shared. Having only a few donors restricted how much genetic and exposure-history diversity was captured.

With respect to this clone: The antigen is undetermined.

The CDR3 is made up of 18 amino acids. Losses at the gene ends were 6 bases for V and 0 bases for J; bases not matched to a gene: 8. The V gene's germline CDR1 is SQVTM and CDR2 ANQGSEA. The assay ran at deep level. Clones were read by immunoSEQ multiplex PCR, and TCRdb kept only the in-frame ones, dropping some. The repertoire has about 680,000 clones, 60% to 75% of them found once; the top ten carry around 2%. The sequencing input was memory CD4+ T cells sorted from blood. Documented subset: CD45RA-negative fraction. The TCR originated in a woman aged 25 to 45 in good health. The V and J genes are TRBV29-1 and TRBJ2-1, with 16 bases fitting TRBD2. The CDR3: CSVSGTSGRDSSYNEQFF. DNA of the CDR3: TGCAGCGTCTCCGGGACTAGCGGGAGGGATAGCTCCTACAATGAGCAGTTCTTC.